This entry describes one T cell receptor beta chain. The antigen remains undetermined. Repertoires were generated with immunoSEQ multiplex PCR, while TCRdb's copy carries only in-frame clones and drops some. Of about 45,000 clones in the sample, 75% to 90% were seen once. The data are from a study of OX40 agonist ivuxolimab in advanced cancers. About the research overall: Given to patients was ivuxolimab, an agonistic anti-OX40 (CD134) antibody. Those treated in dose escalation had hepatocellular carcinoma, melanoma, renal cell cancer or head and neck cancer. Study findings and constraints: What antigens the expanded peripheral T cells recognized was never established. At 0.1 to 3.0 mg/kg, CD4+ and CD8+ blood T cells expanded clonally by week 6.

The sample here was CD4+ or CD8+ T cells sorted from blood, taken in a trial of the OX40 agonist ivuxolimab. The receptor comes from an adult with an advanced solid tumor such as melanoma, head and neck, liver or kidney cancer.

The CDR3 DNA follows: TGTGCCAGCAGTATAAGACCTTACGAGCAGTACTTC. Translated, it gives CASSIRPYEQYF. The chain uses TRBV2 and TRBJ2-7; D ambiguous. With 5 bases removed from V and 4 bases from J, the gap between germline ends came to 9 bases. This CDR3 spans 12 amino acids. CDR1 and CDR2 (germline): SNHLY, FYNNEI.